Below are 31 T cell receptor beta chains sequenced from a single sample in a study of cytomegalovirus exposure and HLA in healthy donors. The study ran its PCR with 60 Vbeta and 13 Jbeta primers. The repertoire was sequenced with immunoSEQ multiplex PCR; TCRdb's copy has only in-frame clones and lacks some. The sample carries 140,000 to 150,000 clones, 61% recorded once. Sequencing was performed on PBMCs. Source of these receptors: a male donor in good health and CMV-seronegative.

This clone was recorded at least ten times. This chain joins TRBV7-9 and TRBJ1-1, with D possibly matching TRBD1 (5 bases). Trimming stripped 5 bases from V and 1 base from J, with 11 bases between. Germline loops: CDR1 SEHNR, CDR2 FQNEAQ (reference sequence). The CDR3 extends over 14 amino acids. In DNA, the CDR3 is TGTGCCAGCAGCCGACAGCTACCGAACACTGAAGCTTTCTTT. As protein: CASSRQLPNTEAFF.

V is TRBV19 and J is TRBJ1-5; a possible D gene is TRBD1 (6 bases). This CDR3 contains 11 residues. V gave up 5 bases and J gave up 12 bases, with 11 bases separating them. Germline CDR1 and CDR2: LNHDA and SQIVND (reference sequence). The CDR3 protein is CASSLGQSQHF. The CDR3 nucleotides read TGTGCCAGTAGTCTCGGACAGAGCCAGCATTTT. Looking up the rest from reference TRBV19 and TRBJ1-5 gives the full variable domain: DGGITQSPKYLFRKEGQNVTLSCEQNLNHDAMYWYRQDPGQGLRLIYYSQIVNDFQKGDIAEGYSVSREKKESFPLTVTSAQKNPTAFYLCASSLGQSQHFGDGTRLSIL.

The V gene is TRBV30, the J gene TRBJ1-4; 10 nucleotides match TRBD1. J gave up 8 bases and V 3 bases, and 9 bases lay outside the gene matches. CDR1 is GTSNPN and CDR2 is SVGIG in the germline V gene (reference sequence). CDR3 length equals 15 residues. The CDR3 nucleotides read TGTGCCTGGAGCCCTCCGGGACAGGGGTGGGAAAAACTGTTTTTT. It yields the protein CAWSPPGQGWEKLFF.

The V call is TRBV6-6, the J call TRBJ2-7; weak D call: TRBD2 (5 bases). From germline, CDR1 is MNHNY and CDR2 SVGAGI (reference sequence). Between the trimmed V and J ends, which lost 1 base and 5 bases, there was a span of 12 bases. The CDR3 has 14 amino acids. The CDR3 loop reads CASSYFAAGDEQYF. The DNA for the CDR3 is TGTGCCAGCAGTTACTTCGCGGCGGGCGACGAGCAGTACTTC.

This clone was observed a few times. V is TRBV30 and J is TRBJ2-7, with D tentatively TRBD2 (6 bases). Per germline, CDR1 GTSNPN and CDR2 SVGIG (reference sequence). The CDR3 runs 17 residues. Trimming removed 0 bases at V and 3 bases at J, with 21 bases between. DNA of the CDR3: TGTGCCTGGAGTGTATTCACTCCGGGCAGGGAGGACTACGAGCAGTACTTC. It encodes CAWSVFTPGREDYEQYF.

In this sample, this clone turned up a few times. V gene TRBV6-5 combines with J gene TRBJ2-1; maybe TRBD2 (5 bases). The ends were cut back, 2 bases at V and 7 bases at J, with 15 bases in the middle. The CDR3 length is 15 residues. The germline V gene has CDR1 MNHEY and CDR2 SVGAGI. CDR3 in DNA: TGTGCCAGCAGTTACGCAGAGGCCACGGGGAATGAGCAGTTCTTC. Encoded protein: CASSYAEATGNEQFF.

This chain connects TRBV19 to TRBJ1-5; 8 positions agree with TRBD1. The CDR3 is 17 residues long. Looked up from germline, CDR1 is LNHDA and CDR2 is SQIVND (reference sequence). J lost 6 bases, V lost 2 bases, and 12 bases had no gene match. The DNA of the CDR3 is TGTGCCAGTAGTATAAGGTGGGGAGCAGGGGGCGGTCAGCCCCAGCATTTT. Translating it yields CASSIRWGAGGGQPQHF.

The rearrangement joins TRBV6-1 to TRBJ1-3; 8 bases agree with TRBD1. The ends lost 6 bases at V and 0 bases at J; junction bases unmatched: 4. Germline V gene data show CDR1 as MNHNS and CDR2 as SASEGT. CDR3 length equals 15 residues. The CDR3 DNA is TGTGCCAGCAGACCCAGGGGGCTCTCTGGAAACACCATATATTTT. It encodes CASRPRGLSGNTIYF.

V and J are TRBV5-6 and TRBJ2-7, with unresolved D. The V end lost 7 bases, the J end lost 6 bases, and 11 bases lay between the germline ends. The CDR3 loop spans 11 amino acids. Germline V gives CDR1 SGHDT, CDR2 YYEEEE. CDR3 sequence reads: CASGHAGEQYF. The CDR3 region has the DNA TGTGCCAGCGGCCATGCTGGCGAGCAGTACTTC.

This clone was detected only a few times. The chain links TRBV30 to TRBJ1-3; D may be TRBD1 (5 bases). V shed 8 bases and J shed 0 bases, with 17 bases lying between them. The CDR3 is made up of 15 amino acids. CDR1 is GTSNPN and CDR2 is SVGIG in the germline V gene (reference sequence). CDR3 sequence reads: CAQSSGSSSGNTIYF. For the CDR3, the DNA is TGTGCCCAGTCTTCAGGGTCCTCCTCTGGAAACACCATATATTTT.

CDR3 nucleotide sequence: TGTGCCAGCAGCACCCCACAGGGGTCGGGAGAGACCCAGTACTTC. The encoded protein is CASSTPQGSGETQYF. This chain uses TRBV7-9 with TRBJ2-5, with 7 bases aligning to TRBD1. This CDR3 has 15 residues. From germline, CDR1 is SEHNR and CDR2 FQNEAQ (reference sequence). The trim removed 5 bases at V and 4 bases at J, leaving 10 bases unmatched.

The V call is TRBV27, the J call TRBJ1-2; 9 bases match TRBD1. In germline, CDR1 is MNHEY, CDR2 SMNVEV (reference sequence). The CDR3 runs to 14 residues. V trimming: 0 bases; J trimming: 8 bases; junction bases outside the gene matches: 4. The CDR3 reads CASSLSTGGWGYTF. The CDR3 coding sequence is TGTGCCAGCAGTTTATCAACAGGGGGCTGGGGCTACACCTTC.

The chain combines TRBV25-1 with TRBJ1-2, with unresolved D. V lost 2 bases and J 7 bases, leaving 11 bases between the germline ends. The germline CDR1 and CDR2 sequences are MGHDK and SYGVNS. This CDR3 region has 13 residues. CDR3 protein: CASSETDQSGYTF. The CDR3 nucleotides read TGTGCCAGCAGTGAAACAGACCAGTCTGGCTACACCTTC.

This clone was observed a single time. The chain uses TRBV5-6 and TRBJ1-4; 10 bases are shared with TRBD1. The junction had 9 bases not matched to a gene; V was cut back by 2 bases and J by 8 bases. CDR1 SGHDT and CDR2 YYEEEE come from the germline V gene. The CDR3 loop spans 16 amino acids. CDR3 region: CASSFLSGTGDEKLFF. CDR3 nucleotide sequence: TGTGCCAGCAGCTTCCTCTCCGGGACAGGGGACGAAAAACTGTTTTTT.

This clone was observed a handful of times. The gene calls are TRBV9 and TRBJ1-4, with TRBD1 matching 11 bases. V shed 5 bases, J shed 8 bases, and the junction held 8 bases outside the gene matches. From germline, CDR1 is SGDLS and CDR2 YYNGEE. This CDR3 spans 15 amino acids. The CDR3 bases are TGTGCCAGCAGGAGGACAGGGGGCGCCGGGGAAAAACTGTTTTTT. Its protein product is CASRRTGGAGEKLFF.

There are a few counts of this clone. The V call is TRBV28, the J call TRBJ1-2; tentative D call: TRBD1 (5 bases). From germline, CDR1 is MDHEN and CDR2 SYDVKM. V was pared by 8 bases and J by 3 bases, with 13 bases between. The CDR3 runs to 13 residues. CDR3 DNA sequence: TGTGCCAGCTTCTCTTTAGGGGACTATGGCTACACCTTC. Translating it yields CASFSLGDYGYTF.

The J gene is TRBJ2-7, the V gene TRBV28; the D gene is possibly TRBD1 (5 bases). The CDR3 runs 15 residues. V was pared by 4 bases and J by 4 bases, with 17 bases between. CDR1 and CDR2 from the germline V gene are MDHEN and SYDVKM. The CDR3 sequence is CASSSLRQGRYEQYF. The CDR3 nucleotides are TGTGCCAGCAGTTCCCTCAGGCAGGGCCGGTACGAGCAGTACTTC.

V gene TRBV11-2 combines with J gene TRBJ2-7, with D possibly being TRBD2 (6 bases). The CDR3 consists of 17 residues. Per the germline V gene, CDR1 is SGHAT and CDR2 is FQNNGV. Between the trimmed V and J ends, which lost 0 bases and 6 bases, there was a span of 21 bases. The chain's CDR3 is CASSLDRFQGGAGEQYF. The DNA of the CDR3 is TGTGCCAGCAGCTTAGATCGGTTTCAGGGCGGGGCGGGCGAGCAGTACTTC.

Only a few counts were recorded for this clone. This sequence joins TRBV7-3 and TRBJ2-2, with no clear D. The CDR3 is 16 amino acids. Per germline, CDR1 SGHTA and CDR2 FQGTGA. V shed 1 base and J shed 0 bases, with 9 bases lying between them. The CDR3 here is CASSLISSANTGELFF. The CDR3 nucleotides read TGTGCCAGCAGCTTAATTTCCAGCGCGAACACCGGGGAGCTGTTTTTT.

The sample holds a few counts of this clone. The chain recombines TRBV19 with TRBJ2-5; D is perhaps TRBD2 (6 bases). Looked up from germline, CDR1 is LNHDA and CDR2 is SQIVND (reference sequence). V dropped 6 bases and J dropped 5 bases, with 13 bases sitting between them. The CDR3 is 13 amino acids. CDR3 bases: TGTGCCAGTAGGCGGGACGCGGGGGAGACCCAGTACTTC. Protein sequence: CASRRDAGETQYF. Full variable domain (missing parts from reference TRBV19 and TRBJ2-5): DGGITQSPKYLFRKEGQNVTLSCEQNLNHDAMYWYRQDPGQGLRLIYYSQIVNDFQKGDIAEGYSVSREKKESFPLTVTSAQKNPTAFYLCASRRDAGETQYFGPGTRLLVL.

V gene TRBV5-1 combines with J gene TRBJ1-3; 9 bases agree with TRBD1. Germline CDR1 SGHRS, CDR2 YFSETQ. The CDR3 runs to 16 residues. With V trimmed by 1 base and J by 0 bases, 2 bases remained unmatched. Here the CDR3 reads CASSLSTGGSGNTIYF. CDR3 DNA: TGCGCCAGCAGCTTGTCGACAGGGGGCTCTGGAAACACCATATATTTT. Full variable domain (outside the CDR3, taken from reference TRBV5-1 and TRBJ1-3): KAGVTQTPRYLIKTRGQQVTLSCSPISGHRSVSWYQQTPGQGLQFLFEYFSETQRNKGNFPGRFSGRQFSNSRSEMNVSTLELGDSALYLCASSLSTGGSGNTIYFGEGSWLTVV.

The V and J genes are TRBV13 and TRBJ1-1; the D is unclear. Trimming shortened V by 3 bases and J by 4 bases, and 3 bases separated the two germline ends. From germline, CDR1 is PRHDT and CDR2 FYEKMQ (reference sequence). This CDR3 comprises 11 residues. This CDR3 reads CASSFLTEAFF. The DNA for the CDR3 is TGTGCCAGCAGCTTTCTCACTGAAGCTTTCTTT.

This CDR3 reads CASSNYRGSPQHF. The CDR3 DNA follows: TGTGCCAGCAGCAACTACAGGGGGAGCCCCCAGCATTTT. The chain couples TRBV7-9 to TRBJ1-5, with 8 bases identical to TRBD1. Germline-derived CDR1 and CDR2 are SEHNR and FQNEAQ (reference sequence). This CDR3 has 13 amino acids. The V and J ends lost 5 bases and 10 bases, in that order; junction bases with no gene match: 7.

The rearrangement joins TRBV19 to TRBJ2-7; D not resolved. The CDR3 runs 12 residues. Germline CDR1 and CDR2: LNHDA and SQIVND (reference sequence). Trimming cost V 4 bases and J 2 bases, with 6 bases left between them. The CDR3 bases are TGTGCCAGTAGTACCGTCCCCTACGAGCAGTACTTC. This sequence encodes CASSTVPYEQYF. Full variable domain (outside the CDR3, taken from reference TRBV19 and TRBJ2-7): DGGITQSPKYLFRKEGQNVTLSCEQNLNHDAMYWYRQDPGQGLRLIYYSQIVNDFQKGDIAEGYSVSREKKESFPLTVTSAQKNPTAFYLCASSTVPYEQYFGPGTRLTVT.

The rearrangement uses TRBV27 and TRBJ2-1, with 14 bases matching TRBD2. This CDR3 comprises 20 residues. Germline loops: CDR1 MNHEY, CDR2 SMNVEV (reference sequence). The ends lost 0 bases at V and 3 bases at J; junction bases unmatched: 10. CDR3: CASSLSGTSGGLRNYNEQFF. The CDR3 DNA reads TGTGCCAGCAGTTTATCGGGGACTAGCGGGGGCCTACGCAACTACAATGAGCAGTTCTTC.

J is TRBJ2-5 and V is TRBV28; D not certain. The DNA end is more similar to TRBJ2-7, so the J call may be wrong. CDR1 and CDR2 from the germline V gene are MDHEN and SYDVKM. This CDR3 contains 17 residues. This CDR3 is CASSPIQPADISYEQYF. In DNA, the CDR3 is TGTGCCAGCAGTCCCATCCAGCCAGCAGACATCTCCTACGAGCAGTACTTC.

The chain recombines TRBV4-3 with TRBJ2-1, with TRBD2 matching over 7 bases. V trimming: 1 base; J trimming: 16 bases; junction bases outside the gene matches: 13. The CDR3 runs 14 residues. Germline V CDR1 and CDR2: LGHNA, YSLEER. CDR3 amino acids: CASSQVHPAGSFFF. The CDR3 bases are TGCGCCAGCAGCCAAGTCCACCCAGCGGGGAGTTTTTTCTTC.

The genes are TRBV7-3 and TRBJ2-2; TRBD1 might be the D (6 bases). V gave up 6 bases and J gave up 2 bases, with 10 bases separating them. The length of the CDR3 is 14 residues. Per the germline V gene, CDR1 is SGHTA and CDR2 is FQGTGA. The CDR3 sequence is CASSSGHNTGELFF. The CDR3 nucleotides read TGTGCCAGCAGTTCGGGACACAACACCGGGGAGCTGTTTTTT.

V usage is TRBV9 and J usage is TRBJ2-5; weak D call: TRBD1 (7 bases). V lost 3 bases to trimming and J lost 1 base, with 13 bases between them. This CDR3 is 15 amino acids long. The germline gives CDR1 SGDLS, CDR2 YYNGEE. For the CDR3, the DNA is TGTGCCAGCAGCGCAGCAGGGGGGCTCCAAGAGACCCAGTACTTC. It is translated as CASSAAGGLQETQYF.

This chain links TRBV9 with TRBJ2-7, with a tentative D call TRBD1 (5 bases). The germline gives CDR1 SGDLS, CDR2 YYNGEE. Trimming took off 3 bases at V and 4 bases at J, with 17 bases between the two ends. CDR3 length: 15 amino acids. The CDR3 here is CASSAQGVSIYEQYF. The CDR3 DNA reads TGTGCCAGCAGCGCCCAAGGGGTTTCCATATACGAGCAGTACTTC.

The V and J genes are TRBV18 and TRBJ2-3; D gene unclear. The V and J ends lost 1 base and 5 bases respectively, with 7 bases between them. In germline, CDR1 is KGHSH, CDR2 LQKENI. This CDR3 is built from 13 residues. The CDR3 DNA reads as TGTGCCAGCTCACCACAGCCCCGAGATACGCAGTATTTT. Amino acids: CASSPQPRDTQYF.